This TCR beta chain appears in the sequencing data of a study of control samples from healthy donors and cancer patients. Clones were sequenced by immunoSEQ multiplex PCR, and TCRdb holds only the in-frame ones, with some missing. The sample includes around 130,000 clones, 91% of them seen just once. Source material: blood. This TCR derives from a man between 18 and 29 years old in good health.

In DNA form, the CDR3 reads TGTGCCACCAGTGACCCCGACACCCTAAGCAATCAGCCCCAGCATTTT. Its translation: CATSDPDTLSNQPQHF. The chain uses TRBV24-1 and TRBJ1-5; D call uncertain. Looked up from germline, CDR1 is KGHDR and CDR2 is SFDVKD. The CDR3 contains 16 residues. V was clipped by 4 bases and J by 1 base, with 13 bases between them.